This T cell receptor beta chain was captured in a study of read filtering for tumor transcriptome and immune sequencing (dated by TCRdb to the early 2020s). About the study as a whole: Of the patients in the cohort, some 17 were male and approximately 15 were female, and their mean age was 65.9 years, with a range of about 47 to 85. By revised international staging, eight or nine patients were R-ISS I, 15 to 20 were R-ISS II and roughly seven were R-ISS III. Whole-transcriptome libraries were prepared with the TruSeq RNA Access Library Prep Kit after DNase treatment. TCR-region mapped reads per sample ranged from about 3.5 to 11 million with IR-seq versus only about 75 to 1,400 with RNA-seq. TCR repertoires obtained by targeted immune repertoire sequencing and by bulk whole-transcriptome sequencing performed on the same bone marrow samples were compared. As a main aim, a read-filtering strategy for immune repertoire data was addressed, with the specific question being whether clonotypes supported by a single read should be removed.

Paper-wide results and their limitations: In IR-seq, single-read clonotypes were 80% to 90% of clonotypes but around 3.2% of total reads; in RNA-seq they were about 75% of clonotypes and around 40% of reads. The sorted CD138-negative fraction was not purified T cells but a mixed bone marrow immune population. Removing single-read clonotypes increased the correlation between IR-seq and RNA-seq shared clonotype proportions. IR-seq captured clonotypes at much higher depth and more reliably than RNA-seq, and smaller IR-seq throughput sufficed to identify most shared clonotypes.

TCR libraries were built from approximately 400 ng RNA with the Immunoverse kit, using molecular barcoded adaptors covering alpha/delta and beta/gamma chains. TCR library preparation used the same RNA that went into transcriptome sequencing. Sequencing of TCR libraries was carried out on an Illumina HiSeq 4000 with 2 x 150 cycles. In the original analysis: Using MiXCR, which included quality filtering and error correction, TCR reads were aligned to human V, D, J and C references and then assembled into CDR3 clonotypes. The tcR package in R was used for analysis of clonotype counts and gene usage diversity. Raw mapping reads were checked after the RNA-seq reads had been mapped by STAR aligner version 2.5.3a onto the human GRCh37 genome. To test how sequencing depth affected the clonotypes detected, IR-seq fastq files were randomly downsampled with Seqtk 1.3. The raw public reads went through TCRdb reprocessing: fastp at Q25, MiXCR clone calling, in-frame beta chains kept. Each record represents a unique CDR3 protein, reported with the most common genes and DNA among its rows. TCRdb, not the original authors, processed these V and J calls. For this sample the table gives 43,000 or so distinct CDR3 sequences, of which about 20% were detected only once. The ten largest clones represent roughly 37% of the sample.

Bone marrow was sampled from every patient at the time of active disease. Isolation of bone marrow mononuclear cells was performed by Ficoll-Hypaque density gradient centrifugation. Myeloma plasma cells were removed and CD138-negative cells were collected by negative selection after labeling with CD138 magnetic microbeads on a MACS separator. Purity of the isolated cells was checked by flow cytometry on an Attune NxT using CD138 antibodies. Total RNA was extracted with TRIzol reagent and quantified with a NanoDrop spectrophotometer. For each patient, the CD138-negative bone marrow sample underwent paired RNA-seq and IR-seq. As concerns this clonotype: The antigen it binds to is not known. This likely stems from a read error, as it lies one base from a far larger clone.

The sequencing input was a population of CD138-negative cells sorted from bone marrow. The sample's cell subset or site label is to be understood as: bone marrow mononuclear cells depleted of CD138+ plasma/myeloma cells by negative magnetic selection. The sequence was collected from a donor aged 40 or over with multiple myeloma.

In nucleotides, the sequence is TGTGCCAGCAGCTTTGGGGAGACCCAGCACTTC. This yields the protein CASSFGETQHF. The receptor chain draws on TRBV7-8 and TRBJ2-5; TRBD2 is a weak D gene call, 5 bases matching. The germline V gene specifies SGHVS as CDR1 and FQNEAQ as CDR2. From the cysteine through the phenylalanine, the CDR3 covers 11 amino acids. The entry retains the CDR3 DNA only, 33 bases that are in frame from base 1.